This T cell receptor (beta chain) was identified in a study of OX40 agonist ivuxolimab in advanced cancers. About the research overall: From about 23 to 85 years was the age range, with a mean of about 54 years, and around 84% were male. Prior therapy, whether anti-PD-1, anti-PD-L1 or anti-CTLA-4, was allowed, and about 40% had some.

Trimming removed 3 bases from V and 6 bases from J; junction bases left unmatched: 6. The CDR3 extends over 14 amino acids. Germline V gene sequence: CDR1 LNHDA, CDR2 SQIVND (reference sequence). This table comes from immunoSEQ multiplex PCR, and its TCRdb copy is limited to in-frame clones, with some not included. The table has fewer than 100,000 clones, over 90% seen once; the top ten hold around 5.9%. This sample comprised CD4+ or CD8+ T cells sorted from blood, obtained in a trial of the OX40 agonist ivuxolimab. The rearrangement uses TRBV19 and TRBJ1-1, with 8 bases fitting TRBD1. The receptor's source is an adult with an advanced solid tumor such as melanoma, head and neck, liver or kidney cancer. The chain's CDR3 is CASSILQGGPEAFF. The CDR3 DNA sequence: TGTGCCAGTAGTATTTTACAGGGGGGACCTGAAGCTTTCTTT.